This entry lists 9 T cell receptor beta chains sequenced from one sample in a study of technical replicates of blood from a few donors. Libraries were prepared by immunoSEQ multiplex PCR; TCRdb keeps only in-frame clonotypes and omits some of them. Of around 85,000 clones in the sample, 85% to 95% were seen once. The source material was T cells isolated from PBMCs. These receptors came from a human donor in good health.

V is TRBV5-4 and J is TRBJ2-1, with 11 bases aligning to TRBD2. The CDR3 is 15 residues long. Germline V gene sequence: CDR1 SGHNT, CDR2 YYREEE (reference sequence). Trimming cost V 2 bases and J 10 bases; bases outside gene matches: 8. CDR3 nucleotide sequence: TGTGCCAGCAGCTTACGGATAGCGGGGGGGCCGGAGCAGTTCTTC. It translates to CASSLRIAGGPEQFF.

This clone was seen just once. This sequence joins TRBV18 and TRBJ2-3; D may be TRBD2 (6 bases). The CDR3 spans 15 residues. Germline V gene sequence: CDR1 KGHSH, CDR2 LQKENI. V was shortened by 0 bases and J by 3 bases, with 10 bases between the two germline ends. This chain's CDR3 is CASSPPGGRTDTQYF. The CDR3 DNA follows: TGTGCCAGCTCACCACCGGGGGGTCGAACAGATACGCAGTATTTT.

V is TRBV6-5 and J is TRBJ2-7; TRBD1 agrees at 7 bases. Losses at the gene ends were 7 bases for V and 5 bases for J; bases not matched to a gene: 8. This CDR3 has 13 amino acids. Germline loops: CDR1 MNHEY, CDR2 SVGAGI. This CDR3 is CASKRQGNNEQYF. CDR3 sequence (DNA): TGTGCCAGCAAGCGACAGGGCAACAACGAGCAGTACTTC.

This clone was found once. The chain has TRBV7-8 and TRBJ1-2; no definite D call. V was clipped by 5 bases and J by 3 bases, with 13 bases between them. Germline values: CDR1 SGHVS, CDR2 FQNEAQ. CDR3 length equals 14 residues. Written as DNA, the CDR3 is TGTGCCAGCAGCGTTGAGGCGGCTGACTATGGCTACACCTTC. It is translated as CASSVEAADYGYTF. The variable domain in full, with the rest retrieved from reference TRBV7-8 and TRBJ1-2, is GAGVSQSPRYKVAKRGQDVALRCDPISGHVSLFWYQQALGQGPEFLTYFQNEAQLDKSGLPSDRFFAERPEGSVSTLKIQRTQQEDSAVYLCASSVEAADYGYTFGSGTRLTVV.

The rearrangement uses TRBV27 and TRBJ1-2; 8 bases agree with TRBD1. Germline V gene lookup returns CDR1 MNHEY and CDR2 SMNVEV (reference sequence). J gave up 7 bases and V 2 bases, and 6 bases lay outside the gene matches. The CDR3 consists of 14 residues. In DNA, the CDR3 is TGTGCCAGCAGTTTACTCGGACAGGGTGGTGGCTACACCTTC. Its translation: CASSLLGQGGGYTF.

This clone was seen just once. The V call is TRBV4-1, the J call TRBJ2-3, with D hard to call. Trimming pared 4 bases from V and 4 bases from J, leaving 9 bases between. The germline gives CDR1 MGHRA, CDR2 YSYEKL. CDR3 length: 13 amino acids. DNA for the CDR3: TGCGCCAGCAGCCCAATCCCCCCAGATACGCAGTATTTT. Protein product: CASSPIPPDTQYF.

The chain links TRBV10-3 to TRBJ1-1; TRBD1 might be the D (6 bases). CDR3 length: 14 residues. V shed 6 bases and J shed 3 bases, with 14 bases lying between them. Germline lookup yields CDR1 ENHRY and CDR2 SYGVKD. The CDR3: CAIRNQGFDTEAFF. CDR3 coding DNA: TGTGCCATCAGGAACCAGGGGTTCGACACTGAAGCTTTCTTT.

The CDR3 nucleotides read TGTGCCTGCGCTAGCGGGGGGCTTCCCTACGAGCAGTACTTC. Amino acid sequence: CACASGGLPYEQYF. This sequence joins TRBV27 and TRBJ2-7; 11 bases fit TRBD2. Germline V gene sequence: CDR1 MNHEY, CDR2 SMNVEV (reference sequence). CDR3 length: 14 amino acids. J lost 2 bases, V lost 11 bases, and 8 bases had no gene match.

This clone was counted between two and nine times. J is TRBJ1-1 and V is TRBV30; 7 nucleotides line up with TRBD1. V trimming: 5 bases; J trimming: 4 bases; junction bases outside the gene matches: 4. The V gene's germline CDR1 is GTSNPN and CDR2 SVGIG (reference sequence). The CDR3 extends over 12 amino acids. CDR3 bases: TGTGCCTGGGGGGCAGGGGGCACTGAAGCTTTCTTT. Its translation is CAWGAGGTEAFF.